This is a list of T cell receptor beta chains from one sample in a study of T cell repertoires in cytomegalovirus infection. Which antigens these TCRs recognize remains unknown. Each CDR3 protein is one row after TCRdb ran MiXCR on the reads. The table records about 25,000 distinct CDR3 sequences, under 25% of them present only once. Sequenced material: CD8+ T cells from cultured PBMCs, taken from culture after CMV antigen stimulation. These receptors were taken from a human donor in good health (CMV status not recorded). Some clones in this sample may be carry-over from other donors' samples. The CDR3 runs from the conserved cysteine through the conserved F or W. D genes are given only for firm matches. Clone size is shown for a subset of rows, as once, few, many or a class of expanded clone.

CDR3: CASIRIGGVNTEAFF; DNA: TGTGCCAGCATAAGAATCGGGGGTGTGAACACTGAAGCTTTCTTT; D: .; V: TRBV6-5; J: TRBJ1-1; size: .; length: 15
CDR3: CSAHPTGGVHTEAFF; DNA: TGCAGCGCCCACCCCACAGGGGGGGTGCACACTGAAGCTTTCTTT; D: TRBD1; V: TRBV29-1; J: TRBJ1-1; size: .; length: 15
CDR3: CASSLGWSGGEAFF; DNA: TGTGCCAGCAGCTTGGGGTGGAGTGGCGGTGAAGCTTTCTTT; D: .; V: TRBV5-6; J: TRBJ1-1; size: .; length: 14
CDR3: CASSLVPSGVPSGANVLTF; DNA: TGTGCCAGCAGCTTAGTCCCTAGCGGGGTACCCTCTGGGGCCAACGTCCTGACTTTC; D: TRBD2; V: TRBV7-2; J: TRBJ2-6; size: few; length: 19
CDR3: CASSPIQGFGYGYTF; DNA: TGTGCCAGCAGCCCTATTCAGGGGTTCGGCTATGGCTACACCTTC; D: .; V: TRBV28; J: TRBJ1-2; size: .; length: 15
CDR3: CASSADTNTDTQYF; DNA: TGTGCCAGCAGCGCGGACACAAACACAGATACGCAGTATTTT; D: .; V: TRBV7-6; J: TRBJ2-3; size: .; length: 14
CDR3: CASSMAGRDEQFF; DNA: TGTGCCAGCAGCATGGCAGGGCGCGATGAGCAGTTCTTC; D: .; V: TRBV14; J: TRBJ2-1; size: .; length: 13
CDR3: CARSQGGGSPLHF; DNA: TGTGCCAGGAGCCAGGGGGGGGGTTCACCCCTCCACTTT; D: TRBD1; V: TRBV2; J: TRBJ1-6; size: once; length: 13
CDR3: CASSHDRDYGYTF; DNA: TGTGCCAGCAGCCATGACAGAGACTATGGCTACACCTTC; D: .; V: TRBV7-9; J: TRBJ1-2; size: many; length: 13
CDR3: CASSQVIGSLTLHF; DNA: TGCGCCAGCAGCCAGGTTATCGGTTCACTTACCCTCCACTTT; D: .; V: TRBV4-1; J: TRBJ1-6; size: many; length: 14
CDR3: CSAPRQDTDTQYF; DNA: TGCAGTGCTCCCAGACAGGACACAGATACGCAGTATTTT; D: .; V: TRBV20-1; J: TRBJ2-3; size: few; length: 13
CDR3: CASSPVLAQPQHF; DNA: TGTGCCAGCAGCCCAGTCCTGGCTCAGCCCCAGCATTTT; D: .; V: TRBV4-2; J: TRBJ1-5; size: few; length: 13
CDR3: CASSLEGGSAETQYF; DNA: TGTGCCAGCAGCTTGGAGGGGGGGTCGGCGGAGACCCAGTACTTC; D: .; V: TRBV7-8; J: TRBJ2-5; size: many; length: 15
CDR3: CASSPLGGTDTQYF; DNA: TGTGCCAGCAGCCCTCTGGGGGGCACAGATACGCAGTATTTT; D: .; V: TRBV7-9; J: TRBJ2-3; size: many; length: 14
CDR3: CASSLRDSNNEQFF; DNA: TGTGCCAGCAGTCTCCGGGACAGTAACAATGAGCAGTTCTTC; D: TRBD1; V: TRBV6-1; J: TRBJ2-1; size: .; length: 14
CDR3: CASSTQGLPYTEAFF; DNA: TGTGCCAGCAGTACCCAGGGACTCCCGTACACTGAAGCTTTCTTT; D: .; V: TRBV27; J: TRBJ1-1; size: many; length: 15
CDR3: CASGPPTSDEQFF; DNA: TGTGCCAGTGGGCCCCCCACCTCGGATGAGCAGTTCTTC; D: .; V: TRBV27; J: TRBJ2-1; size: .; length: 13
CDR3: CASSFWSGGAETQYF; DNA: TGTGCCAGCAGTTTCTGGAGCGGGGGGGCCGAGACCCAGTACTTC; D: TRBD2; V: TRBV12-3/TRBV12-4; J: TRBJ2-5; size: .; length: 15
CDR3: CATSRALQPILGGDGYTF; DNA: TGTGCCACCAGCAGAGCGCTACAACCCATCTTGGGGGGCGATGGCTACACCTTC; D: .; V: TRBV15; J: TRBJ1-2; size: few; length: 18
CDR3: CASSGLTSGVNEQFF; DNA: TGTGCCAGCAGTGGTTTGACTAGCGGGGTGAATGAGCAGTTCTTC; D: TRBD2; V: TRBV5-6; J: TRBJ2-1; size: once; length: 15
CDR3: CASSIDWTGFNQPQHF; DNA: TGTGCCAGTAGTATAGATTGGACGGGTTTCAATCAGCCCCAGCATTTT; D: .; V: TRBV19; J: TRBJ1-5; size: many; length: 16
CDR3: CASSQVRDQGTEAFF; DNA: TGCGCCAGCAGCCAAGTCCGGGACCAGGGAACTGAAGCTTTCTTT; D: .; V: TRBV4-3; J: TRBJ1-1; size: few; length: 15
CDR3: CASSQEKTGTGSSGDTIYF; DNA: TGCGCCAGCAGCCAAGAGAAAACCGGGACAGGGAGCTCTGGAGACACCATATATTTT; D: TRBD1; V: TRBV4-1; J: TRBJ1-3; size: .; length: 19
CDR3: CASSRDRVGRETQYF; DNA: TGTGCCAGCAGTCGGGACAGGGTCGGGCGGGAGACCCAGTACTTC; D: TRBD1; V: TRBV27; J: TRBJ2-5; size: .; length: 15
CDR3: CASSLFGLGGGGNNEQFF; DNA: TGTGCCAGCAGCTTATTCGGGCTTGGCGGGGGGGGAAACAATGAGCAGTTCTTC; D: TRBD2; V: TRBV7-6; J: TRBJ2-1; size: many; length: 18
CDR3: CASSTGQSYNEQFF; DNA: TGTGCCAGCAGTACGGGACAGTCATACAATGAGCAGTTCTTC; D: TRBD1; V: TRBV6-2/TRBV6-3; J: TRBJ2-1; size: many; length: 14
CDR3: CASSFTERGLYGYTF; DNA: TGTGCCAGCAGCTTTACGGAAAGGGGGCTCTATGGCTACACCTTC; D: TRBD1; V: TRBV7-9; J: TRBJ1-2; size: many; length: 15
CDR3: CASSADREQSAYNEQFF; DNA: TGTGCCAGCAGCGCCGACAGGGAACAATCGGCCTACAATGAGCAGTTCTTC; D: TRBD1; V: TRBV7-2; J: TRBJ2-1; size: .; length: 17
CDR3: CASSLSVGLSEQYF; DNA: TGTGCCAGCAGTTTATCAGTGGGACTGAGTGAGCAGTACTTC; D: .; V: TRBV27; J: TRBJ2-7; size: many; length: 14
CDR3: CATSRANSNQPQHF; DNA: TGTGCCACCAGCAGGGCGAACAGCAATCAGCCCCAGCATTTT; D: .; V: TRBV15; J: TRBJ1-5; size: few; length: 14
CDR3: CASSEIGGAGNQPQHF; DNA: TGTGCCAGCAGTGAAATAGGGGGGGCCGGCAATCAGCCCCAGCATTTT; D: .; V: TRBV6-1; J: TRBJ1-5; size: few; length: 16
CDR3: CASSLAVLAPYEQYF; DNA: TGTGCCAGCAGCTTAGCTGTTCTAGCCCCCTACGAGCAGTACTTC; D: .; V: TRBV7-8; J: TRBJ2-7; size: many; length: 15
CDR3: CASSEEVSGKLFTNEKLFF; DNA: TGTGCCAGCAGTGAAGAGGTGTCAGGGAAATTATTCACTAATGAAAAACTGTTTTTT; D: .; V: TRBV6-1; J: TRBJ1-4; size: .; length: 19
CDR3: CASSYSFLEGDEQFF; DNA: TGTGCCAGCAGTTACTCATTCCTCGAAGGCGATGAGCAGTTCTTC; D: .; V: TRBV6-5; J: TRBJ2-1; size: few; length: 15
CDR3: CASSPTGGRSYEQYF; DNA: TGTGCCAGCAGCCCGACAGGGGGCCGGTCCTACGAGCAGTACTTC; D: TRBD1; V: TRBV27; J: TRBJ2-7; size: .; length: 15